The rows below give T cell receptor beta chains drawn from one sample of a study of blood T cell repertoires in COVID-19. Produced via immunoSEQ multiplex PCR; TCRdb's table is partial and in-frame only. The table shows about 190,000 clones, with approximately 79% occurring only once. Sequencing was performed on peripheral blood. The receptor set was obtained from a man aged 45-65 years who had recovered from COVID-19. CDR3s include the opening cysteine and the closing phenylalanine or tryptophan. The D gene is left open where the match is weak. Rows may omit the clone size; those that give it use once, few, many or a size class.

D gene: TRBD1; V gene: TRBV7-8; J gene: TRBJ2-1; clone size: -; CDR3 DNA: TGTGCCAGCAGTCCCCCCGACAGGGGACGGGATGAGCAGTTCTTC; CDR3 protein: CASSPPDRGRDEQFF
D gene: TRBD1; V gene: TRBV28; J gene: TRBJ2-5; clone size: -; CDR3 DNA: TGTGCCAGCACACCCGCAACAGGGGGCGGCTATGTGACCCAGTACTTC; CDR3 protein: CASTPATGGGYVTQYF
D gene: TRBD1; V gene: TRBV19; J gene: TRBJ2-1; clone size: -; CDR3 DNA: TGTGCCAGTAGAACCGGGACAGAGAACAATGAGCAGTTCTTC; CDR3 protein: CASRTGTENNEQFF
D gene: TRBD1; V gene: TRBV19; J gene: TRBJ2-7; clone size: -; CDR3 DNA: TGTGCCAGTAGTATAGCCACAAACTTGACAGGGCCCCTCTTCTACGAGCAGTACTTC; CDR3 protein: CASSIATNLTGPLFYEQYF
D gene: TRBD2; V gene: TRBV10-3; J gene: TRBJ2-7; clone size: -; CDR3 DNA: TGTGCCATCTCTAGCGGTGAAACCTACGAGCAGTACTTC; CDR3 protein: CAISSGETYEQYF
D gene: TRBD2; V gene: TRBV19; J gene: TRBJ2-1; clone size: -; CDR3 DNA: TGTGCCAGTAGTATTTTTCTAGCGGGAGGGTCTGTTGAGCAGTTCTTC; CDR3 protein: CASSIFLAGGSVEQFF
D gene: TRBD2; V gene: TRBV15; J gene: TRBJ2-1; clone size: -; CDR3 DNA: TGTGCCACCAGCAGAGATTTGAGCGGGAGGGCCTCCTATGAGCAGTTCTTC; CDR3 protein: CATSRDLSGRASYEQFF
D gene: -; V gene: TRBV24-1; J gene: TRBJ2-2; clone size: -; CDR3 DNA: TGTGCCACCAGCAGGGAAACCGGGGAGCTGTTTTTT; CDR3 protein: CATSRETGELFF
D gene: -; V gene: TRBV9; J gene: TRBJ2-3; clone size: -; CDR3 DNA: TGTGCCAGCAGCGGCGGCTATAGCACAGATACGCAGTATTTT; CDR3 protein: CASSGGYSTDTQYF
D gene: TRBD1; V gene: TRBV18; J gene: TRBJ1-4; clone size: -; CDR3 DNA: TGTGCCAGCTCACCACAGGGGGCGTATGAAAAACTGTTTTTT; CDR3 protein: CASSPQGAYEKLFF
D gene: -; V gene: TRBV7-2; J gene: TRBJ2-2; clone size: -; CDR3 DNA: TGTGCCAGCAGAGGCCCGGGACAAGCGAACACCGGGGAGCTGTTTTTT; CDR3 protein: CASRGPGQANTGELFF
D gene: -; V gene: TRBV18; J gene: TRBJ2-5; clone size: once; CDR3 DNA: TGTGCCAGCTCACGGCCGGGACTTCAAGAGACCCAGTACTTC; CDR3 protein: CASSRPGLQETQYF
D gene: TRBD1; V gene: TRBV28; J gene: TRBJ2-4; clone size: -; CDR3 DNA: TGTGCGATAAGGACAGGGGTGAATAATGCCAAAAACATTCAGTACTTC; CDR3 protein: CAIRTGVNNAKNIQYF
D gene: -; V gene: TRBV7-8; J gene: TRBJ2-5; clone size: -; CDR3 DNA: TGTGCCAGCAGCTTAGGTCGCAGTTTTGAGACCCAGTACTTC; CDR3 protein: CASSLGRSFETQYF
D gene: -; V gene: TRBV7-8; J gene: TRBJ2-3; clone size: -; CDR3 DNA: TGTGCCAGCAGCAACAGGTTCTTGGCAGATACGCAGTATTTT; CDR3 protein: CASSNRFLADTQYF
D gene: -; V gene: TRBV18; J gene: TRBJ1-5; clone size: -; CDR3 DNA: TGTGCCAGCTCACCTGCCTCGGTTGAGCCCCAGCATTTT; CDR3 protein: CASSPASVEPQHF
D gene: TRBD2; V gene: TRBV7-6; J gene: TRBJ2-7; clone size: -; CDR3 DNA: TGTGCCAGCAGCTTAACTAGCGGGAGGGTTGAGCAGTACTTC; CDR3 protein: CASSLTSGRVEQYF
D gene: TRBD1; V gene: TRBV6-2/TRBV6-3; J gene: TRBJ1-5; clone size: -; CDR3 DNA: TGTGCCAGCAGCCGCCTGTGGACAGGATCGGTTCAGCCCCAGCATTTT; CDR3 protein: CASSRLWTGSVQPQHF
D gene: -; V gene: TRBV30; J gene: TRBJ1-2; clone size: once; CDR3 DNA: TGTGCCTGGAGCTGGGGGGGGGCCTCCTCAGGGTACACCTTC; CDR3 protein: CAWSWGGASSGYTF
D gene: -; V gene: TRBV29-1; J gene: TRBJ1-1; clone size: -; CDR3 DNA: TGCAGCGTTGGCAGGGAAATGGGCACTGAAGCTTTCTTT; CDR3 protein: CSVGREMGTEAFF
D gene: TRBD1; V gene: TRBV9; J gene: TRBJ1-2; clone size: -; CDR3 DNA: TGTGCCAGCAGCGTAGAACCAACAGGGGGCACAATCTATGGCTACACCTTC; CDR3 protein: CASSVEPTGGTIYGYTF
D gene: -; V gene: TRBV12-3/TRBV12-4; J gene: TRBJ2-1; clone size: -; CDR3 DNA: TGTGCCAGCAGTCCCTGGGGTAGGGAGGAGCAGTTCTTC; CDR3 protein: CASSPWGREEQFF
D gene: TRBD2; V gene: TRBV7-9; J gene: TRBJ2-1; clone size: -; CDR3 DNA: TGTGCCAGCAGCCGATCGCGCGGGAGCCACCTTTACGAGGGGCAGTTCTTC; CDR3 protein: CASSRSRGSHLYEGQFF
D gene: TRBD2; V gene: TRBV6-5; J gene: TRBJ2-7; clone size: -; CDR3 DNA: TGTGCCAGCAGAAAAGCGGGAAGCTCCTACGAGCAGTACTTC; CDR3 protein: CASRKAGSSYEQYF
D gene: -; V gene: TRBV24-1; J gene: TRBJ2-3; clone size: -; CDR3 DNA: TGTGCCACCAGTGATTCAGGGTCTGGGGATAGCACAGATACGCAGTATTTT; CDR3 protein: CATSDSGSGDSTDTQYF
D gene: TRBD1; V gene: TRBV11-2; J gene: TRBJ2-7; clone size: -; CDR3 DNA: TGTGCCAGCAGCTTAGGCCTACCTACAGGGGGCTACGAGCAGTACTTC; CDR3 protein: CASSLGLPTGGYEQYF
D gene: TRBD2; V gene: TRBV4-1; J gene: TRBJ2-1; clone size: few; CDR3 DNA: TGCGCCAGCAGCCAAGATAACCCGACTAGCGGATACAATGAGCAGTTCTTC; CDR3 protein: CASSQDNPTSGYNEQFF
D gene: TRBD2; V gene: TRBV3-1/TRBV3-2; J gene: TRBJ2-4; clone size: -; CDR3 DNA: TGTGCCAGCAGCCCCCCTCATGCTAGCGGAAGAGCCAAAAACATTCAGTACTTC; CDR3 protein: CASSPPHASGRAKNIQYF
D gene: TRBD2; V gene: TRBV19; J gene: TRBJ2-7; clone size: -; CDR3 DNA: TGTGCCAGTAGTCAGCGACTAGCGGGAGTTCGTAGCGAGCAGTACTTC; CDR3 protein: CASSQRLAGVRSEQYF
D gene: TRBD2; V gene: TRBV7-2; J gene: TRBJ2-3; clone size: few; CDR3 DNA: TGTGCCAGCAGCCCGGGACTAGCGGGAGACACAGATACGCAGTATTTT; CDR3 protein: CASSPGLAGDTDTQYF
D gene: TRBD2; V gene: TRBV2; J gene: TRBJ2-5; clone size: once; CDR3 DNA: TGTGCCAGCAGTGCCTCTAGCGGAGCCCTAGGTTCCCAGTACTTC; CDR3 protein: CASSASSGALGSQYF
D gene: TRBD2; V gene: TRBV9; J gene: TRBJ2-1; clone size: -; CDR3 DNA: TGTGCCAGCAGCGTAGCGAGCGGGGGGCAGTTCTTC; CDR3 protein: CASSVASGGQFF